The 28 T cell receptor beta chains in this list originate from one sample, sequenced in a study of blood T cell repertoires in COVID-19. This table comes from immunoSEQ multiplex PCR, and its TCRdb copy is limited to in-frame clones, with some not included. Among 380,000 or so clones listed, more than 80% were seen once. The material sequenced was peripheral blood. Receptors were obtained from a man between 40 and 49 years old with acute or convalescent COVID-19.

The chain is built from TRBV29-1 and TRBJ2-7; D perhaps matches TRBD2 (6 bases). V lost 1 base, J lost 2 bases, and 15 bases lay in between. The germline gives CDR1 SQVTM, CDR2 ANQGSEA. This CDR3 comprises 15 residues. The DNA of the CDR3 is TGCAGCGTTGAAGGTTCGGGAGACTCCCCCTACGAGCAGTACTTC. This gives the protein CSVEGSGDSPYEQYF.

This chain links TRBV5-1 with TRBJ1-1; no reliable D call. Between the trimmed V and J ends, which lost 1 base and 5 bases, there was a span of 6 bases. From germline, CDR1 is SGHRS and CDR2 YFSETQ. This CDR3 spans 12 amino acids. The chain's CDR3 is CASSLIGTEAFF. The CDR3 nucleotides are TGCGCCAGCAGCTTGATCGGGACTGAAGCTTTCTTT.

This clone showed up just a few times. The rearrangement links TRBV12-3 or TRBV12-4 to TRBJ2-7; unclear D gene. Trimming left V 6 bases short and J 6 bases short, with 12 bases between. This CDR3 spans 12 amino acids. The CDR3 loop is CASSPSNREQYF. DNA for the CDR3: TGTGCCAGCAGCCCCAGTAACCGCGAGCAGTACTTC.

The chain employs TRBV30 and TRBJ2-7; 7 bases are a match to TRBD1. The CDR3 covers 15 residues. The V gene's germline CDR1 is GTSNPN and CDR2 SVGIG (reference sequence). V gave up 2 bases and J gave up 0 bases; unmatched junction bases: 7. As DNA, the CDR3 is TGTGCCTGGAGTATGGGACAGCTCACCTCCTACGAGCAGTACTTC. Translated: CAWSMGQLTSYEQYF.

This chain uses TRBV5-6 with TRBJ1-5; no definite D call. V lost 5 bases and J lost 4, with 7 bases in between. This CDR3 region has 12 residues. Germline V gene lookup returns CDR1 SGHDT and CDR2 YYEEEE. CDR3 amino acids: CASSYWNQPQHF. CDR3 DNA: TGTGCCAGCAGTTACTGGAATCAGCCCCAGCATTTT.

Of note for this clone: The same CDR3 can be traced to other DNA sequences in this sample. The chain recombines TRBV27 with TRBJ1-3; D is possibly TRBD1 (5 bases). Germline V lookup: CDR1 MNHEY, CDR2 SMNVEV (reference sequence). Between the trimmed V and J ends, which lost 3 bases and 0 bases, there was a span of 9 bases. CDR3 length: 15 amino acids. CDR3 in DNA: TGTGCCAGCAGTTTTGCAGGGCTCTCTGGAAACACCATATATTTT. As protein: CASSFAGLSGNTIYF.

The V call is TRBV5-1, the J call TRBJ2-3; D gene ambiguous. V shed 4 bases and J shed 2 bases, with 11 bases lying between them. The CDR3 sequence is 14 residues long. CDR1 and CDR2 (germline): SGHRS, YFSETQ. Written as DNA, the CDR3 is TGCGCCAGCAGCCCAGGCTACCTCACAGATACGCAGTATTTT. Amino acid sequence: CASSPGYLTDTQYF.

Here the CDR3 reads CASSAGVASGNTIYF. CDR3 DNA: TGTGCCAGCAGCGCCGGGGTTGCCTCTGGAAACACCATATATTTT. The chain is built from TRBV5-8 and TRBJ1-3, with D unresolved. V dropped 4 bases and J dropped 0 bases, with 11 bases sitting between them. The germline CDR1 and CDR2 sequences are SGHTS and YDEGEE. CDR3 length equals 15 residues.

The J gene is TRBJ2-1, the V gene TRBV5-1; 9 bases line up with TRBD2. CDR1 and CDR2 (germline): SGHRS, YFSETQ. The CDR3 extends over 15 amino acids. After removal of 3 bases from V and 4 bases from J, the junction contained 5 bases not matched to a gene. The CDR3 spells CASSSQRGEYNEQFF. CDR3 nucleotide sequence: TGCGCCAGCAGCTCCCAGCGGGGGGAATACAATGAGCAGTTCTTC.

V gene TRBV6-1 combines with J gene TRBJ2-7, with D possibly being TRBD2 (5 bases). The CDR3 has 15 amino acids. Germline assignment: CDR1 MNHNS and CDR2 SASEGT. Trimming removed 2 bases from V and 0 bases from J, with 11 bases in between. CDR3 residues: CASSEPAASSYEQYF. CDR3 in DNA: TGTGCCAGCAGTGAACCAGCGGCCTCCTCCTACGAGCAGTACTTC.

This clone was seen just once. The gene calls are TRBV27 and TRBJ1-1; tentative D call: TRBD1 (6 bases). CDR3 length: 14 amino acids. The ends were cut back, 5 bases at V and 2 bases at J, with 12 bases in the middle. Germline assignment: CDR1 MNHEY and CDR2 SMNVEV (reference sequence). The CDR3 nucleotides read TGTGCCAGCAGTATCCGGACAGCTAACACTGAAGCTTTCTTT. Its translation is CASSIRTANTEAFF.

V is TRBV10-3 and J is TRBJ2-7, with 9 bases identical to TRBD1. Germline V gene lookup returns CDR1 ENHRY and CDR2 SYGVKD. Losses at the gene ends were 6 bases for V and 6 bases for J; bases not matched to a gene: 12. This CDR3 contains 15 residues. This CDR3 reads CAIREDRGLRSEQYF. The CDR3 region has the DNA TGTGCCATCAGGGAGGACAGGGGATTAAGGAGCGAGCAGTACTTC.

This rearrangement joins TRBV5-5 to TRBJ1-2; D gene unclear. The V and J ends lost 2 bases and 6 bases respectively, with 11 bases between them. Germline V gene sequence: CDR1 SGHKS, CDR2 YYEKEE (reference sequence). The CDR3 consists of 13 residues. The CDR3 is CASSFLPGNGYTF. The DNA for the CDR3 is TGTGCCAGCAGCTTTTTACCCGGGAATGGCTACACCTTC.

In this sample, this clone turned up once. CDR3 residues: CSASAGAFGELFF. CDR3 DNA sequence: TGCAGCGCCTCAGCGGGAGCGTTCGGGGAGCTGTTTTTT. V gene TRBV29-1 combines with J gene TRBJ2-2, with 8 bases matching TRBD2. This CDR3 is 13 amino acids long. Germline V gene lookup returns CDR1 SQVTM and CDR2 ANQGSEA. The J segment lost 7 bases and the V segment lost 7 bases, leaving 8 bases of the junction unmatched.

This chain links TRBV9 with TRBJ2-5; possible D gene TRBD1, 5 bases. The CDR3 totals 13 residues. Germline CDR1 and CDR2: SGDLS and YYNGEE. V was cut by 0 bases and J by 5 bases, with 8 bases left in between. This CDR3 reads CASSVEGWETQYF. As DNA, the CDR3 is TGTGCCAGCAGCGTAGAGGGGTGGGAGACCCAGTACTTC.

The chain couples TRBV6-6 to TRBJ2-6; D gene uncertain. Germline CDR1 and CDR2: MNHNY and SVGAGI (reference sequence). V was trimmed by 0 bases and J by 1 base, leaving 4 bases between them. The length of the CDR3 is 15 residues. Written as DNA, the CDR3 is TGTGCCAGCAGTTACTCGGCTTCTGGGGCCAACGTCCTGACTTTC. Encoded protein: CASSYSASGANVLTF.

This chain links TRBV5-1 with TRBJ2-7; TRBD2 matches at 9 bases. V was pared by 0 bases and J by 2 bases, with 6 bases of the junction left unmatched. Germline values: CDR1 SGHRS, CDR2 YFSETQ. The CDR3 spans 16 residues. CDR3 DNA: TGCGCCAGCAGCTTGGCAGCTAGCGGGATCGCCTACGAGCAGTACTTC. It translates to CASSLAASGIAYEQYF. Full variable domain (outside the CDR3, taken from reference TRBV5-1 and TRBJ2-7): KAGVTQTPRYLIKTRGQQVTLSCSPISGHRSVSWYQQTPGQGLQFLFEYFSETQRNKGNFPGRFSGRQFSNSRSEMNVSTLELGDSALYLCASSLAASGIAYEQYFGPGTRLTVT.

The chain is built from TRBV4-2 and TRBJ1-3; TRBD1 agrees at 7 bases. Trimming removed 4 bases from V and 4 bases from J; junction bases left unmatched: 4. This CDR3 is built from 14 residues. Germline V lookup: CDR1 LGHNA, CDR2 YNFKEQ. The CDR3 coding sequence is TGTGCCAGCAGCCTGAGGACAGGAGGAAACACCATATATTTT. This gives the protein CASSLRTGGNTIYF.

This chain joins TRBV29-1 and TRBJ2-2, with 7 bases fitting TRBD1. Germline V gene lookup returns CDR1 SQVTM and CDR2 ANQGSEA. The ends lost 7 bases at V and 4 bases at J; junction bases unmatched: 12. The CDR3 is 15 amino acids. The CDR3 DNA is TGCAGCGCGACCAGACAGGGTATGGGCACCGGGGAGCTGTTTTTT. It translates to CSATRQGMGTGELFF.

The chain couples TRBV7-6 to TRBJ1-4, with 7 bases lining up with TRBD1. The CDR3 has 15 residues. Losses at the gene ends were 5 bases for V and 7 bases for J; bases not matched to a gene: 10. The germline V gene has CDR1 SGHVS and CDR2 FNYEAQ. The CDR3: CASSQTPGGREKLFF. CDR3 DNA sequence: TGTGCCAGCAGCCAGACGCCAGGGGGTCGTGAAAAACTGTTTTTT.

This chain uses TRBV29-1 with TRBJ2-7; tentatively, D is TRBD1 (6 bases). Trimming took off 7 bases at V and 6 bases at J, with 19 bases between the two ends. The length of the CDR3 is 13 residues. Germline V gene data show CDR1 as SQVTM and CDR2 as ANQGSEA. The CDR3 region is CSARGYRIGEQYF. The CDR3 DNA sequence: TGCAGCGCAAGGGGGTATAGGATAGGCGAGCAGTACTTC.

The table lists this clone with a few counts. V is TRBV5-4 and J is TRBJ1-1, with 7 bases that match TRBD1. Germline V gene lookup returns CDR1 SGHNT and CDR2 YYREEE (reference sequence). The CDR3 sequence is 17 residues long. The V and J ends lost 6 bases and 0 bases, in that order; junction bases with no gene match: 14. The CDR3 DNA is TGTGCCAGCACCACTCAGGGGGTCTCCGGTCTGAACACTGAAGCTTTCTTT. This sequence encodes CASTTQGVSGLNTEAFF. Full variable domain (remainder filled in from reference TRBV5-4 and TRBJ1-1): ETGVTQSPTHLIKTRGQQVTLRCSSQSGHNTVSWYQQALGQGPQFIFQYYREEENGRGNFPPRFSGLQFPNYSSELNVNALELDDSALYLCASTTQGVSGLNTEAFFGQGTRLTVV.

The chain recombines TRBV19 with TRBJ1-5; 8 nucleotides align to TRBD1. This CDR3 has 15 amino acids. Germline V gives CDR1 LNHDA, CDR2 SQIVND (reference sequence). After removal of 6 bases from V and 6 bases from J, the junction contained 10 bases not matched to a gene. CDR3 bases: TGTGCCAGTAGCCCGGACAGGGTTAAGAGTCAGCCCCAGCATTTT. It translates to CASSPDRVKSQPQHF.

The V and J genes are TRBV28 and TRBJ2-7; 9 bases map to TRBD2. V shed 5 bases, J shed 7 bases, and the junction held 12 bases outside the gene matches. CDR3 length: 15 amino acids. The V gene's germline CDR1 is MDHEN and CDR2 SYDVKM. The CDR3, as DNA: TGTGCCAGCAGTCCTCCTGCGGGAGGGCCATGGGAGCAGTACTTC. Its translation: CASSPPAGGPWEQYF.

The chain is built from TRBV5-1 and TRBJ1-4, with a weak D call TRBD1 (5 bases). Germline loops: CDR1 SGHRS, CDR2 YFSETQ. The CDR3 extends over 16 amino acids. Trimming took 0 bases from V and 6 from J, leaving 15 bases between them. CDR3: CASSLVRRGGDEKLFF. CDR3 coding DNA: TGCGCCAGCAGCTTGGTCCGACGAGGAGGGGATGAAAAACTGTTTTTT.

This rearrangement joins TRBV3-1 (or the pseudogene TRBV3-2) to TRBJ2-2, with 10 bases lining up with TRBD1. The CDR3 totals 14 residues. The trim removed 4 bases at V and 4 bases at J, leaving 0 bases unmatched. The germline V gene has CDR1 LGHDT and CDR2 YNNKEL (reference sequence). CDR3 protein: CASSRDRGTGELFF. The CDR3 bases are TGTGCCAGCAGCCGGGACAGGGGCACCGGGGAGCTGTTTTTT.

This sequence joins TRBV30 and TRBJ2-1, with 11 bases identical to TRBD2. The CDR3 is made up of 13 amino acids. In germline, CDR1 is GTSNPN, CDR2 SVGIG (reference sequence). V trimming: 3 bases; J trimming: 7 bases; junction bases outside the gene matches: 2. The CDR3 nucleotides read TGTGCCTGGAGGCTAGCGGGAGGAAATGAGCAGTTCTTC. It translates to CAWRLAGGNEQFF.

V gene TRBV7-3 combines with J gene TRBJ2-3; D is perhaps TRBD2 (6 bases). Looked up from germline, CDR1 is SGHTA and CDR2 is FQGTGA. The CDR3 totals 14 residues. V shed 3 bases and J shed 1 base, with 8 bases lying between them. In DNA form, the CDR3 reads TGTGCCAGCAGCTTTGAGCGGGGCACAGATACGCAGTATTTT. It is translated as CASSFERGTDTQYF.